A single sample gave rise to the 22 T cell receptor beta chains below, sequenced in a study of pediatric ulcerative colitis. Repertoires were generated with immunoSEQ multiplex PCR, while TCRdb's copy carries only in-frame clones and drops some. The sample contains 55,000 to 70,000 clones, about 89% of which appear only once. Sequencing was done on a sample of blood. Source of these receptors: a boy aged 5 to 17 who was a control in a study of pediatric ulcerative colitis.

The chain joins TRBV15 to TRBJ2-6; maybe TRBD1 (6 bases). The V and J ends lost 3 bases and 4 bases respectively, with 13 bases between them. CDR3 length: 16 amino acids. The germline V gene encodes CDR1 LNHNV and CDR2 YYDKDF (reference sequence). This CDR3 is CATSSNRERGANVLTF. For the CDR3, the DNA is TGTGCCACCAGCAGTAACAGGGAACGCGGGGCCAACGTCCTGACTTTC.

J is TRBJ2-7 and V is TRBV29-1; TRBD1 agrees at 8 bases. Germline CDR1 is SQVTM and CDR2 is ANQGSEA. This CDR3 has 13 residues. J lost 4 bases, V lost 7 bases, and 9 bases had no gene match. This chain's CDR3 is CSARQGLRYEQYF. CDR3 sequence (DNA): TGCAGCGCCAGACAGGGGCTCAGGTACGAGCAGTACTTC.

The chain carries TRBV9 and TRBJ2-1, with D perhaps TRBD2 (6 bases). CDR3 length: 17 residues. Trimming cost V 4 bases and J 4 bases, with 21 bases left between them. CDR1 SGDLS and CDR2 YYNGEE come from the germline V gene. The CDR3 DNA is TGTGCCAGCAGCATCGGAGGGGAGGCAGGAGAGTACAATGAGCAGTTCTTC. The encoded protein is CASSIGGEAGEYNEQFF. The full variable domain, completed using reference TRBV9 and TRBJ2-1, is DSGVTQTPKHLITATGQRVTLRCSPRSGDLSVYWYQQSLDQGLQFLIQYYNGEERAKGNILERFSAQQFPDLHSELNLSSLELGDSALYFCASSIGGEAGEYNEQFFGPGTRLTVL.

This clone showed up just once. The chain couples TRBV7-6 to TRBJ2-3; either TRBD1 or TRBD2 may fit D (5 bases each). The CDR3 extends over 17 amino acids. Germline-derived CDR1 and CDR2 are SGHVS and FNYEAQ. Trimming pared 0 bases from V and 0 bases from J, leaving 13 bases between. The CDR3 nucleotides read TGTGCCAGCAGCTTAGCGCTGAGGGGCGGAAGCACAGATACGCAGTATTTT. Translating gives CASSLALRGGSTDTQYF.

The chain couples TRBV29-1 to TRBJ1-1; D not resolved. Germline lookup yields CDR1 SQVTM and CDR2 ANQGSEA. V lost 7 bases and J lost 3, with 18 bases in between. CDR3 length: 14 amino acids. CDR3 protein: CSAPGLGGYTEAFF. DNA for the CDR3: TGCAGCGCCCCGGGGTTGGGCGGCTACACTGAAGCTTTCTTT.

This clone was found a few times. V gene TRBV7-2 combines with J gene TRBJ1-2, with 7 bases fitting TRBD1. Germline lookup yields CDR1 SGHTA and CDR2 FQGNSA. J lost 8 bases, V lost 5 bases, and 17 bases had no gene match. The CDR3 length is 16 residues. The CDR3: CASSASTGRGQSGYTF. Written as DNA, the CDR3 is TGTGCCAGCAGCGCAAGCACCGGGAGGGGGCAGAGCGGCTACACCTTC.

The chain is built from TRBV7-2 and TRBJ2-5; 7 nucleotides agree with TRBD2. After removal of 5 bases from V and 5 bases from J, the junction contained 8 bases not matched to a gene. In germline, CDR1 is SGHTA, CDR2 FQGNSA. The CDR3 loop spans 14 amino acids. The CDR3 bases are TGTGCCAGCAGCCCCAAGCGGGATGGGGAGACCCAGTACTTC. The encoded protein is CASSPKRDGETQYF. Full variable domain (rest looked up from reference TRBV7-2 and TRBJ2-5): GAGVSQSPSNKVTEKGKDVELRCDPISGHTALYWYRQSLGQGLEFLIYFQGNSAPDKSGLPSDRFSAERTGGSVSTLTIQRTQQEDSAVYLCASSPKRDGETQYFGPGTRLLVL.

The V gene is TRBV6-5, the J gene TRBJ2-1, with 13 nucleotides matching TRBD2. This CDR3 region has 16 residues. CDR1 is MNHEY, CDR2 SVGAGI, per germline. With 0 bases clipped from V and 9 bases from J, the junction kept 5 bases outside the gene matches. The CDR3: CASSYSTSGGAFEQFF. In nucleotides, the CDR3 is TGTGCCAGCAGTTACTCAACTAGCGGGGGGGCCTTTGAGCAGTTCTTC.

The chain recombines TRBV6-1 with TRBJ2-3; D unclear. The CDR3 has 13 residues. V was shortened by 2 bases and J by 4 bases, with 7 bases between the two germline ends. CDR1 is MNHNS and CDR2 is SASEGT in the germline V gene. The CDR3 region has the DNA TGTGCCAGCAGTGAATTTGAGGCAGATACGCAGTATTTT. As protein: CASSEFEADTQYF.

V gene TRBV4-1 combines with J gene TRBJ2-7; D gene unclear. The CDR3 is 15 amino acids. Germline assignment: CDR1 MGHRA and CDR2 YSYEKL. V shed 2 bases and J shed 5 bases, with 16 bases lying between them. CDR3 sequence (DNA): TGCGCCAGCAGCCAAATCGCGCGAAGTCCCCACGAGCAGTACTTC. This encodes CASSQIARSPHEQYF.

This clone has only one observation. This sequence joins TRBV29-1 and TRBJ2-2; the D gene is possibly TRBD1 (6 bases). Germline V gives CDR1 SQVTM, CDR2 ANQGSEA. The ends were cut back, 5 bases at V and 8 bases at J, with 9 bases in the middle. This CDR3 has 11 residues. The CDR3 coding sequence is TGCAGCGTTTACAGGGCGGGGGAGCTGTTTTTT. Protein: CSVYRAGELFF.

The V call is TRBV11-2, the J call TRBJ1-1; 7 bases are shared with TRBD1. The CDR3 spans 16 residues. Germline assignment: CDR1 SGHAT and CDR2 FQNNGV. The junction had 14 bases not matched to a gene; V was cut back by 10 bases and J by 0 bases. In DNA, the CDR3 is TGTGCCATTACGCGAATAAGGACAGGTCTGAACACTGAAGCTTTCTTT. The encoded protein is CAITRIRTGLNTEAFF. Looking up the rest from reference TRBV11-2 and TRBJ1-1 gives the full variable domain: EAGVAQSPRYKIIEKRQSVAFWCNPISGHATLYWYQQILGQGPKLLIQFQNNGVVDDSQLPKDRFSAERLKGVDSTLKIQPAKLEDSAVYLCAITRIRTGLNTEAFFGQGTRLTVV.

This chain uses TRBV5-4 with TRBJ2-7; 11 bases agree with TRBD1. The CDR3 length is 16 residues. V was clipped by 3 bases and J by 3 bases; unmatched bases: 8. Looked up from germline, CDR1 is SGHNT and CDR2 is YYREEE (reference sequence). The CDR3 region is CASSSGGQGALYEQYF. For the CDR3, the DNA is TGTGCCAGCAGCTCGGGTGGACAGGGGGCCCTCTACGAGCAGTACTTC.

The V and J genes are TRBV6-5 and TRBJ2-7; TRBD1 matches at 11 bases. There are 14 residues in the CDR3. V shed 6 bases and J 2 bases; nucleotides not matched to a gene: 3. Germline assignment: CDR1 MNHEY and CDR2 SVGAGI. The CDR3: CASSPGQGAYEQYF. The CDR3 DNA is TGTGCCAGCAGCCCGGGACAGGGGGCCTACGAGCAGTACTTC.

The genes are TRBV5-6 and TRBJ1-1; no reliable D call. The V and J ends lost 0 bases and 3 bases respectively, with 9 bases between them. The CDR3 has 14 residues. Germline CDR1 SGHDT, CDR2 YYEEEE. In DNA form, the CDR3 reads TGTGCCAGCAGCTTGGACCAGAGGGACACTGAAGCTTTCTTT. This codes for CASSLDQRDTEAFF.

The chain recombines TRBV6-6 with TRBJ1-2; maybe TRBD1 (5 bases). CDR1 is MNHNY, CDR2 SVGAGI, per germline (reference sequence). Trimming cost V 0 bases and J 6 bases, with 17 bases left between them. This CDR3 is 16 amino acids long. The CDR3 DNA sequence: TGTGCCAGCAGTTACTCGCCCTGGGGGGTTTCCGATGGCTACACCTTC. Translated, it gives CASSYSPWGVSDGYTF.

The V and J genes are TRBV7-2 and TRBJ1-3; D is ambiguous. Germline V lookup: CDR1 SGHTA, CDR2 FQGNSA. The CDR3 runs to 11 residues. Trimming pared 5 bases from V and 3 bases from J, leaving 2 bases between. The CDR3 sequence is CASSHGNTIYF. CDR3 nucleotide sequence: TGTGCCAGCAGCCATGGAAACACCATATATTTT. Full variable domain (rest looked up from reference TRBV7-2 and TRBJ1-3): GAGVSQSPSNKVTEKGKDVELRCDPISGHTALYWYRQSLGQGLEFLIYFQGNSAPDKSGLPSDRFSAERTGGSVSTLTIQRTQQEDSAVYLCASSHGNTIYFGEGSWLTVV.

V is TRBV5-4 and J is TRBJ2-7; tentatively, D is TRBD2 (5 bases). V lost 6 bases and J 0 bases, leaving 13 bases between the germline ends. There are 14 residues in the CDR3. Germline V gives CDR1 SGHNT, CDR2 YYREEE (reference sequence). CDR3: CASTPDGDSYEQYF. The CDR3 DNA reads TGTGCCAGCACCCCGGACGGGGACTCCTACGAGCAGTACTTC.

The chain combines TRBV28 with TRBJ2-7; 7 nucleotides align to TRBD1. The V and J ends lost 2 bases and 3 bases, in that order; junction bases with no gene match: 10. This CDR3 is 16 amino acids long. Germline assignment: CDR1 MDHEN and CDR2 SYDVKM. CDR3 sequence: CASSLSGGSGGYEQYF. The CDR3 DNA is TGTGCCAGCAGTTTAAGCGGCGGATCAGGGGGCTACGAGCAGTACTTC.

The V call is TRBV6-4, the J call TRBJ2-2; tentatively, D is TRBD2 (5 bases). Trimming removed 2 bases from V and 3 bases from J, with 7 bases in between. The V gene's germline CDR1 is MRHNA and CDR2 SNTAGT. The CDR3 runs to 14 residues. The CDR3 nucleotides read TGTGCCAGCAGTGACAAAGCGGACACCGGGGAGCTGTTTTTT. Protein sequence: CASSDKADTGELFF.

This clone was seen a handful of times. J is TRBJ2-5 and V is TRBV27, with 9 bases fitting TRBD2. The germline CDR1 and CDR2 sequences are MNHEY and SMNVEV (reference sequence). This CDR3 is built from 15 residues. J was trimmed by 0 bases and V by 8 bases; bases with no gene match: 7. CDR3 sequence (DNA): TGTGCCAGCGCCCCTAGCGGGGCCTACCAAGAGACCCAGTACTTC. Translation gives CASAPSGAYQETQYF.

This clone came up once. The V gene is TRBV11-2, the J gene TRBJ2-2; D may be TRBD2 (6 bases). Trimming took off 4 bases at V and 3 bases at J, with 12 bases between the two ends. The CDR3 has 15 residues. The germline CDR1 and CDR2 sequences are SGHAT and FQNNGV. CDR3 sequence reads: CASSSLDYYTGELFF. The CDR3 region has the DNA TGTGCCAGCAGCTCCCTGGACTATTACACCGGGGAGCTGTTTTTT.